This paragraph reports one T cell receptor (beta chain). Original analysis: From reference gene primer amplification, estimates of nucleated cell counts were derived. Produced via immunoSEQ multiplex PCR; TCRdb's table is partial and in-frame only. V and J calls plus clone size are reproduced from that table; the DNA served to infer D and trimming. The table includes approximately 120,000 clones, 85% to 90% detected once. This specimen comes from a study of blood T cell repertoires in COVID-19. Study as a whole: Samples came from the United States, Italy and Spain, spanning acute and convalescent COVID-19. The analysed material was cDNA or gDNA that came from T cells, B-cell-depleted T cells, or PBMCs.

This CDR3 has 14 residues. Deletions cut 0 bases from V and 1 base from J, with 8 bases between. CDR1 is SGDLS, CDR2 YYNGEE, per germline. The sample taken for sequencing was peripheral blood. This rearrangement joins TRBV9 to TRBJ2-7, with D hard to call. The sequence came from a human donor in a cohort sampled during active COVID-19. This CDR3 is CASSVGAVSYEQYF. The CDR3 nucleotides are TGTGCCAGCAGCGTAGGAGCCGTATCCTACGAGCAGTACTTC.